This T cell receptor beta chain originates from a study of identical twins. Study results and limitations: It was cross-sectional statistical analysis, not following the same donors, that the conclusions relied on. A lower insertion count was a feature of abundant cord blood beta clonotypes, with no such feature in memory repertoires.

TCRdb called the 5' RACE reads again in MiXCR, with one record for every CDR3 protein. The data show a few hundred thousand distinct CDR3 sequences, with more than 9% seen just once and 3% held by the top ten. Germline loops: CDR1 SGHRS, CDR2 YFSETQ. The CDR3 is 14 residues long. V lost 0 bases and J 3 bases, leaving 7 bases between the germline ends. This clonotype has ten or more counts. Its antigen is unknown. The same sample was also used in a study of yellow fever vaccine responses in identical twins.

The origin of this receptor is a woman aged 18 to 35 in good health. Sequencing was performed on PBMCs. The V and J genes are TRBV5-1 and TRBJ2-1; no firm D call. The CDR3 bases are TGCGCCAGCAGCTTGGGCTTCTACTACAATGAGCAGTTCTTC. Protein: CASSLGFYYNEQFF. Full variable domain (outside the CDR3, taken from reference TRBV5-1 and TRBJ2-1): KAGVTQTPRYLIKTRGQQVTLSCSPISGHRSVSWYQQTPGQGLQFLFEYFSETQRNKGNFPGRFSGRQFSNSRSEMNVSTLELGDSALYLCASSLGFYYNEQFFGPGTRLTVL.